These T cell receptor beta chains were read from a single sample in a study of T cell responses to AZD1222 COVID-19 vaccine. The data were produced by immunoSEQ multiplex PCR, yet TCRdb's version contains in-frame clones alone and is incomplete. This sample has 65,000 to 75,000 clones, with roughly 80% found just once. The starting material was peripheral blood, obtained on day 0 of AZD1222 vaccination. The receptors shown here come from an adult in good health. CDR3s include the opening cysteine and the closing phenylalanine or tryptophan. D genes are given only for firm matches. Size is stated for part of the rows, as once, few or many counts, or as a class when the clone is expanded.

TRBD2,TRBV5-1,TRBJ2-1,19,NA,CASSLYGTSGGSYGNEQFF,TGCGCCAGCAGCTTGTATGGGACTAGCGGGGGTTCCTACGGCAATGAGCAGTTCTTC
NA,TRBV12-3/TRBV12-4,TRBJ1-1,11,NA,CASSFGTEAFF,TGTGCCAGCAGTTTCGGGACTGAAGCTTTCTTT
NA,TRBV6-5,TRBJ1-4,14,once,CASSHGGENEKLFF,TGTGCCAGCAGTCACGGGGGGGAAAATGAAAAACTGTTTTTT
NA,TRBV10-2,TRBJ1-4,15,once,CASRRGSQGLEKLFF,TGCGCCAGCCGCCGGGGGTCCCAAGGCTTAGAAAAACTGTTTTTT
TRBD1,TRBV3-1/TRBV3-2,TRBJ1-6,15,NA,CASSQDPGGRSPLHF,TGTGCCAGCAGCCAAGATCCAGGGGGAAGATCACCCCTCCACTTT
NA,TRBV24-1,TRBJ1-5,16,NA,CATSVGGDGWNQPQHF,TGTGCCACCAGTGTGGGAGGGGACGGGTGGAATCAGCCCCAGCATTTT
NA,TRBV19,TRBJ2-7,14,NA,CASTPRQGRDEQYF,TGTGCCAGTACCCCCCGGCAGGGGAGGGACGAGCAGTACTTC
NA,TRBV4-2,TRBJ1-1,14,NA,CASSQPGGDTEAFF,TGTGCCAGCAGCCAGCCTGGGGGGGACACTGAAGCTTTCTTT
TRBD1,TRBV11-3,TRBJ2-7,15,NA,CASSKGGTGGYEQYF,TGTGCCAGCAGTAAGGGCGGGACAGGCGGCTACGAGCAGTACTTC
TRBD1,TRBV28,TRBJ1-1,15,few,CASSALQGWNTEAFF,TGTGCCAGCAGTGCGTTACAGGGGTGGAACACTGAAGCTTTCTTT
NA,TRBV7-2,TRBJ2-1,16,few,CASSFIGGIPYNEQFF,TGTGCCAGCAGCTTTATTGGGGGTATCCCCTACAATGAGCAGTTCTTC
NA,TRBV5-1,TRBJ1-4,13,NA,CASSLDGEEKLFF,TGCGCCAGCAGCTTGGACGGGGAGGAAAAACTGTTTTTT
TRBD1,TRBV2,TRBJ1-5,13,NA,CASRGQGNQPQHF,TGTGCCAGCAGAGGACAGGGGAATCAGCCCCAGCATTTT
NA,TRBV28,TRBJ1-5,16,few,CASSLLAGRPNQPQHF,TGTGCCAGCAGCCTCCTGGCGGGTAGGCCCAATCAGCCCCAGCATTTT
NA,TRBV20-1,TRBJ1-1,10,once,CSASTGEAFF,TGCAGTGCTAGTACAGGGGAAGCTTTCTTT
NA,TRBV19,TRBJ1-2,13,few,CASTADGGGGYTF,TGTGCCAGTACCGCGGACGGCGGCGGTGGCTACACCTTC
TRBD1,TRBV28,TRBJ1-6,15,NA,CASSLPRQGVSPLHF,TGTGCCAGCAGTTTGCCTAGACAGGGTGTGTCACCCCTCCACTTT
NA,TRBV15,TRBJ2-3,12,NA,CATSRDGDTQYF,TGTGCCACCAGCAGAGATGGAGATACGCAGTATTTT
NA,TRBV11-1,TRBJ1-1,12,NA,CASSLAGTEAFF,TGTGCCAGCAGCTTAGCGGGAACTGAAGCTTTCTTT
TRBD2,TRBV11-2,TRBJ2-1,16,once,CASSPQPGGSYNEQFF,TGTGCCAGCAGCCCTCAACCGGGGGGCTCCTACAATGAGCAGTTCTTC
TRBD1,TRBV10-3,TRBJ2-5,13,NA,CAIGQGGAETQYF,TGTGCCATTGGACAGGGAGGTGCCGAGACCCAGTACTTC
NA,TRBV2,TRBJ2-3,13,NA,CASSVRREDTQYF,TGTGCCAGCAGTGTACGCAGGGAGGATACGCAGTATTTT
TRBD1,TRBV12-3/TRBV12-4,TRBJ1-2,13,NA,CASRPPGGDGYTF,TGTGCCAGCAGACCCCCAGGGGGGGATGGCTACACCTTC
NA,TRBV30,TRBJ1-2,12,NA,CAWSLVTGGYTF,TGTGCCTGGTCATTGGTAACGGGTGGCTACACCTTC
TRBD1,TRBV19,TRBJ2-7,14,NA,CASSLTGGIYEQYF,TGTGCCAGTAGTCTGACAGGGGGCATTTACGAGCAGTACTTC
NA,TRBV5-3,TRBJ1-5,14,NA,CARSFQGNNQPQHF,TGTGCCAGAAGCTTTCAGGGGAACAATCAGCCCCAGCATTTT
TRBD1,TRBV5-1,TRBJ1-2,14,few,CASSLEGGDYGYTF,TGCGCCAGCAGCTTGGAAGGGGGCGACTATGGCTACACCTTC
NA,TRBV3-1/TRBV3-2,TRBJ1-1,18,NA,CASRSRGQTGISRTEAFF,TGTGCCAGTCGATCAAGAGGACAGACAGGCATATCGAGGACTGAAGCTTTCTTT
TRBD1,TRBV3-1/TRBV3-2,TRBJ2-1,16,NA,CASSQDLDRANNEQFF,TGTGCCAGCAGCCAAGATTTGGACAGGGCCAACAATGAGCAGTTCTTC
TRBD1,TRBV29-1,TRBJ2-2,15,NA,CSVGPGTGGTGELFF,TGCAGCGTAGGACCCGGGACAGGGGGCACCGGGGAGCTGTTTTTT
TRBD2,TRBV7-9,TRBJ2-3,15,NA,CASSPWGTSEDTQYF,TGTGCCAGCAGCCCATGGGGGACTAGCGAAGATACGCAGTATTTT
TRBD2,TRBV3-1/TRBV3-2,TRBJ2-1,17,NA,CASSPPPGTNSYNEQFF,TGTGCCAGCAGCCCCCCGCCCGGGACTAACTCCTACAATGAGCAGTTCTTC
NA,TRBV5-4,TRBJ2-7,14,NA,CASSLKVSTYEQYF,TGTGCCAGCAGCTTGAAGGTCAGTACCTACGAGCAGTACTTC
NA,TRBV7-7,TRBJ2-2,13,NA,CASSLDGLGELFF,TGTGCCAGCAGCTTAGACGGGCTCGGGGAGCTGTTTTTT
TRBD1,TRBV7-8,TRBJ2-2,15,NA,CASTRDRANTGELFF,TGTGCCAGCACCCGGGACAGAGCGAACACCGGGGAGCTGTTTTTT
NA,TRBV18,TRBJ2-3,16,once,CASSPLETASTDTQYF,TGTGCCAGCTCCCCCTTGGAGACAGCTAGCACAGATACGCAGTATTTT
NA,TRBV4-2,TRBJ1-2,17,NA,CASSQDWVAGSDYGYTF,TGTGCCAGCAGCCAAGATTGGGTGGCAGGGAGCGACTATGGCTACACCTTC
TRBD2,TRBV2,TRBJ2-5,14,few,CAYKGGGLQETQYF,TGTGCCTACAAGGGCGGGGGGCTCCAAGAGACCCAGTACTTC